This T cell receptor (beta chain) was captured by sequencing in a study of beta chain features in type 1 diabetes. Overall study findings and caveats: Type 1 diabetes patients had fewer VDJ junction insertions and more deletions. In all four CD4+ subsets, TCRB CDR3 length was significantly, moderately reduced in type 1 diabetes.

Of the isolated RNA, all was reverse transcribed, and so the sequenced material was expressed TCRB transcripts. Assay: immunoSEQ multiplex PCR; the TCRdb copy retains only in-frame clones and omits some. The sample has roughly 280,000 clones; less than 30% are singletons. On this clone: Its antigen is unidentified.

The CDR3 has 15 residues. CDR1 and CDR2 (germline): SGDLS, YYNGEE. Germline trimming cut 3 bases from V and 1 base from J; bases unmatched to any gene: 5. The chain combines TRBV9 with TRBJ2-3, with 7 positions matching TRBD1. The sequenced sample consisted of naive CD4+ T cells from blood. This TCR was recovered from a woman aged 30 to 39 with type 1 diabetes. CDR3 bases: TGTGCCAGCAGCGCCCGCGGACAGGGCACAGATACGCAGTATTTT. Translation gives CASSARGQGTDTQYF.